This TCR beta chain comes out of a study of cytomegalovirus exposure and HLA in healthy donors. Broader study findings: V- and J-gene trimming in TCR beta was tied to a missense DCLRE1C variant by an analysis performed later. Of the V segments, some could not be distinguished, including TRBV6-2 and TRBV6-3, and were excluded.

Germline trimming cut 5 bases from V and 10 bases from J; bases unmatched to any gene: 11. Per the germline V gene, CDR1 is MNHEY and CDR2 is SMNVEV (reference sequence). This CDR3 has 14 residues. Both 60 Vbeta primers and 13 Jbeta primers went into the PCR. Measured with immunoSEQ multiplex PCR; TCRdb has only the in-frame clones, and not every one. The sample yields 140,000 to 150,000 clones, 80% to 90% seen once. On this clone itself: The antigen is unknown.

Sequenced sample: PBMCs. The sequence was obtained from a woman aged 40 to 49 in good health and CMV-seropositive. V usage is TRBV27 and J usage is TRBJ2-1; 7 bases are shared with TRBD1. The CDR3 DNA is TGTGCCAGCAGTCCGTCCAGCGTAGGGGGCGAGCAGTTCTTC. Amino acid sequence: CASSPSSVGGEQFF.